The next 19 T cell receptor beta chains were all read from a single sample in a study of patients and donors after allogeneic stem cell transplantation. TCRdb reanalysed the RT-PCR reads using MiXCR and keeps one entry per CDR3 protein. The sample includes approximately 410,000 distinct CDR3 sequences, approximately 16% of them seen just once. Specimen: blood, either unsorted or a sorted T cell fraction (not recorded which). These receptors were taken from a human donor who was either an allogeneic HSCT recipient or a stem cell or donor lymphocyte infusion donor (not recorded which). It is not recorded whose cells these are; they may come from a transplant donor.

This clonotype has at least ten counts. The chain joins TRBV20-1 to TRBJ1-2, with a possible D match to TRBD1 (5 bases). CDR1 and CDR2 from the germline V gene are DFQATT and SNEGSKA (reference sequence). Trimming pared 6 bases from V and 6 bases from J, leaving 14 bases between. This CDR3 spans 12 amino acids. Here the CDR3 DNA reads TGCAGTGCATGGGACCCGCGGCATGGCTACACCTTC. Protein product: CSAWDPRHGYTF.

This clonotype was observed many times. This sequence joins TRBV12-3 or TRBV12-4 and TRBJ1-1, with TRBD1 identical over 8 bases. The CDR3 consists of 14 residues. V shed 5 bases and J 3 bases; nucleotides not matched to a gene: 5. CDR3 sequence: CASSPRTGHTEAFF. CDR3 in DNA: TGTGCCAGCAGTCCGAGGACAGGGCACACTGAAGCTTTCTTT.

This clonotype was detected only a few times. This chain joins TRBV7-3 and TRBJ2-3, with D tentatively TRBD2 (5 bases). The CDR3 length is 16 residues. Trimming cost V 1 base and J 1 base, with 12 bases left between them. Germline CDR1 is SGHTA and CDR2 is FQGTGA. CDR3 residues: CASSLKGGFGTDTQYF. CDR3 sequence (DNA): TGTGCCAGCAGCTTAAAAGGAGGATTCGGCACAGATACGCAGTATTTT.

The V and J genes are TRBV5-6 and TRBJ2-3, with 7 nucleotides matching TRBD1. The CDR3 consists of 16 residues. Germline V gene data show CDR1 as SGHDT and CDR2 as YYEEEE. Unmatched junction bases numbered 9, after V lost 4 bases and J lost 1 base. The DNA of the CDR3 is TGTGCCAGCAGCCTGAATAGGGGACAGCGCACAGATACGCAGTATTTT. Encoded protein: CASSLNRGQRTDTQYF. Variable domain in full (rest from reference TRBV5-6 and TRBJ2-3): DAGVTQSPTHLIKTRGQQVTLRCSPKSGHDTVSWYQQALGQGPQFIFQYYEEEERQRGNFPDRFSGHQFPNYSSELNVNALLLGDSALYLCASSLNRGQRTDTQYFGPGTRLTVL.

The chain is built from TRBV7-9 and TRBJ2-2; D remains unclear. Between the trimmed V and J ends, which lost 7 bases and 4 bases, there was a span of 10 bases. This CDR3 region has 13 residues. The germline gives CDR1 SEHNR, CDR2 FQNEAQ (reference sequence). The CDR3 sequence is CASKKGFTGELFF. The CDR3 nucleotides read TGTGCCAGCAAGAAGGGCTTCACCGGGGAGCTGTTTTTT.

Worth noting for this clonotype: One end of the junction varies from germline; a read error may be responsible. This chain uses TRBV28 with TRBJ2-3; D gene ambiguous. This CDR3 contains 16 residues. Germline V gene lookup returns CDR1 MDHEN and CDR2 SYDVKM. As DNA, the CDR3 is TGTGCCAGCACTTTAGGAATCAAGGCCAGCACAGATACGCAGTATTTT. As protein: CASTLGIKASTDTQYF.

The gene calls are TRBV9 and TRBJ2-1; D remains ambiguous. CDR1 is SGDLS, CDR2 YYNGEE, per germline. Trimming removed 1 base from V and 0 bases from J, with 11 bases in between. This CDR3 is 16 amino acids long. The CDR3 DNA follows: TGTGCCAGCAGCGTATTAGGTCCGAGCTCCTACAATGAGCAGTTCTTC. This encodes CASSVLGPSSYNEQFF. Based on the CDR3 plus reference TRBV9 and TRBJ2-1, the full variable domain is DSGVTQTPKHLITATGQRVTLRCSPRSGDLSVYWYQQSLDQGLQFLIQYYNGEERAKGNILERFSAQQFPDLHSELNLSSLELGDSALYFCASSVLGPSSYNEQFFGPGTRLTVL.

This clonotype showed up just a few times. V is TRBV9 and J is TRBJ2-5; TRBD2 is a possible D gene (6 bases). Germline V gene sequence: CDR1 SGDLS, CDR2 YYNGEE. The CDR3 loop spans 17 amino acids. V gave up 0 bases and J gave up 3 bases, with 18 bases separating them. This CDR3 reads CASSVAVRRLGEETQYF. As DNA, the CDR3 is TGTGCCAGCAGCGTAGCGGTTCGGCGACTAGGGGAAGAGACCCAGTACTTC.

This clonotype was seen only a few times. The chain employs TRBV27 and TRBJ2-7, with TRBD2 as a possible D gene (6 bases). From germline, CDR1 is MNHEY and CDR2 SMNVEV (reference sequence). Trimming pared 3 bases from V and 5 bases from J, leaving 20 bases between. This CDR3 comprises 16 residues. This CDR3 reads CASSFTAGPVGHEQYF. DNA of the CDR3: TGTGCCAGCAGTTTCACTGCGGGGCCGGTGGGGCACGAGCAGTACTTC.

This clonotype was observed a few times. V gene TRBV4-1 combines with J gene TRBJ1-4; TRBD1 is a possible D gene (5 bases). The germline V gene encodes CDR1 MGHRA and CDR2 YSYEKL. The V end lost 0 bases, the J end lost 5 bases, and 10 bases lay between the germline ends. This CDR3 is 15 amino acids long. The CDR3 protein is CASSQEGRENEKLFF. The CDR3 DNA sequence: TGCGCCAGCAGCCAAGAGGGACGGGAAAATGAAAAACTGTTTTTT.

This clonotype was detected only a few times. The chain is built from TRBV24-1 and TRBJ1-1; a possible D gene is TRBD1 (5 bases). Germline values: CDR1 KGHDR, CDR2 SFDVKD. The CDR3 runs to 13 residues. The V and J ends lost 7 bases and 2 bases respectively, with 10 bases between them. The CDR3 spells CATRGTVNTEAFF. The CDR3 bases are TGTGCCACCAGAGGGACGGTAAACACTGAAGCTTTCTTT.

The rearrangement uses TRBV4-3 and TRBJ2-7, with a possible D match to TRBD1 (6 bases). This CDR3 spans 15 amino acids. V was trimmed by 0 bases and J by 4 bases, leaving 13 bases between them. Germline CDR1 is LGHNA and CDR2 is YSLEER. CDR3 nucleotides: TGCGCCAGCAGCCAAGATTGGAGACAGGAGTACGAGCAGTACTTC. Translating it yields CASSQDWRQEYEQYF.

The CDR3 DNA reads TGCGCCAGCAGCCAAGGGGTCTTCCCTAGGGGGACTGAAGCTTTCTTT. It translates to CASSQGVFPRGTEAFF. The chain recombines TRBV4-1 with TRBJ1-1; D might be TRBD1 (6 bases). This CDR3 has 16 residues. CDR1 is MGHRA and CDR2 is YSYEKL in the germline V gene. The V end lost 1 base, the J end lost 5 bases, and 17 bases lay between the germline ends.

This clonotype was counted a few times. The rearrangement joins TRBV5-1 to TRBJ1-4; 10 bases are shared with TRBD1. The CDR3 consists of 15 residues. V lost 4 bases and J lost 6; bases outside the gene matches: 6. Germline CDR1 reads SGHRS; CDR2 reads YFSETQ. The CDR3 sequence: CASSNRDRGDEKLFF. CDR3 DNA sequence: TGCGCCAGCAGCAACCGGGACAGGGGAGATGAAAAACTGTTTTTT.

In DNA, the CDR3 is TGTGCCAGCAGTTACGAGTGGAACACTGAAGCTTTCTTT. Its protein is CASSYEWNTEAFF. V usage is TRBV6-2 or TRBV6-3 and J usage is TRBJ1-1; no clear D gene. Trimming cost V 2 bases and J 1 base, with 5 bases left between them. The CDR3 consists of 13 residues. Germline values: CDR1 MNHEY, CDR2 SVGEGT.

This rearrangement joins TRBV5-4 to TRBJ2-7; D is uncertain. From germline, CDR1 is SGHNT and CDR2 YYREEE (reference sequence). The CDR3 consists of 14 residues. V was trimmed by 5 bases and J by 4 bases, leaving 16 bases between them. The chain's CDR3 is CASRPQVSKYEQYF. The CDR3, as DNA: TGTGCCAGCAGACCTCAGGTATCTAAATACGAGCAGTACTTC.

The V and J genes are TRBV5-5 and TRBJ2-7, with D perhaps TRBD1 (6 bases). The V gene's germline CDR1 is SGHKS and CDR2 YYEKEE (reference sequence). The CDR3 spans 12 residues. V gave up 3 bases and J gave up 6 bases, with 10 bases separating them. In DNA form, the CDR3 reads TGTGCCAGCAGCTATACAGGGCCCGAGCAGTACTTC. Residues: CASSYTGPEQYF. The full variable domain, with the rest looked up from reference TRBV5-5 and TRBJ2-7, is DAGVTQSPTHLIKTRGQQVTLRCSPISGHKSVSWYQQVLGQGPQFIFQYYEKEERGRGNFPDRFSARQFPNYSSELNVNALLLGDSALYLCASSYTGPEQYFGPGTRLTVT.

Details on this clonotype: Relative to the germline gene, one junction end is altered; a read error may explain this. The chain couples TRBV5-1 to TRBJ1-4, with D unresolved. The CDR3 contains 15 residues. The V gene's germline CDR1 is SGHRS and CDR2 YFSETQ. The chain's CDR3 is CASSLHSATNGKLFF. The CDR3 DNA is TGCGCCAGCAGCCTACATAGTGCAACTAATGGAAAACTGTTTTTT.

This clonotype was seen more than once but under ten times. The chain carries TRBV5-1 and TRBJ1-5; D remains unclear. V was clipped by 0 bases and J by 2 bases, with 18 bases between them. CDR3 size: 18 residues. Per the germline V gene, CDR1 is SGHRS and CDR2 is YFSETQ. The CDR3 bases are TGCGCCAGCAGCTTGGCTACACTAACCCCAGAGGGCAATCAGCCCCAGCATTTT. Protein: CASSLATLTPEGNQPQHF.